The 18 T cell receptor beta chains below were found in one sample sequenced in a study of T-cell memory formation after mild COVID-19. MiXCR was run by TCRdb on the 5' RACE reads, yielding one entry per CDR3 protein. The sample consists of about 340,000 distinct CDR3 sequences, around 15% of them appearing once. The sequencing sample was made of PBMCs or a T cell subset sorted from them (not recorded which). These receptors all come from a young man who had mild COVID-19 (a few samples of this study predate the infection). Cell type and time point are not known.

In its sample, this clonotype was seen a few times. The chain joins TRBV6-5 to TRBJ2-7; D is perhaps TRBD2 (6 bases). The germline V gene has CDR1 MNHEY and CDR2 SVGAGI. V lost 4 bases, J lost 4 bases, and 14 bases lay in between. The CDR3 has 14 residues. DNA of the CDR3: TGTGCCAGCAGTTTGGGGGATGGGGGGTACGAGCAGTACTTC. It translates to CASSLGDGGYEQYF.

J is TRBJ2-7 and V is TRBV7-8; 11 bases line up with TRBD1. The CDR3 covers 16 residues. Germline CDR1 and CDR2: SGHVS and FQNEAQ. V dropped 5 bases and J dropped 1; count of bases not matched to a gene: 7. The CDR3 nucleotides are TGTGCCAGCAGCGGAGGGACAGGGGGAAATTCCTACGAGCAGTACGTC. This codes for CASSGGTGGNSYEQYV.

This clonotype was seen only a few times. The chain combines TRBV6-6 with TRBJ2-5; D is possibly TRBD1 (6 bases). The V gene's germline CDR1 is MNHNY and CDR2 SVGAGI (reference sequence). V dropped 2 bases and J dropped 2 bases, with 6 bases sitting between them. The CDR3 totals 13 residues. The chain's CDR3 is CASSYGQQETQYF. The DNA for the CDR3 is TGTGCCAGCAGTTACGGACAGCAAGAGACCCAGTACTTC.

This clonotype was seen a handful of times. The chain uses TRBV5-5 and TRBJ2-1, with 10 bases lining up with TRBD2. Trimming cost V 2 bases and J 5 bases; bases outside gene matches: 7. The CDR3 is 16 residues long. Germline assignment: CDR1 SGHKS and CDR2 YYEKEE (reference sequence). The CDR3: CASSFSGGAFDNEQFF. The DNA of the CDR3 is TGTGCCAGCAGCTTCAGCGGGGGGGCTTTTGACAATGAGCAGTTCTTC.

This clonotype was seen only a few times. The rearrangement links TRBV7-2 to TRBJ1-6, with D possibly matching TRBD1 (5 bases). Germline values: CDR1 SGHTA, CDR2 FQGNSA. V lost 7 bases, J lost 10 bases, and 20 bases lay in between. The CDR3 spans 15 residues. The CDR3 is CASTRPGQGGSPLHF. Here the CDR3 DNA reads TGTGCCAGCACCCGGCCGGGGCAGGGCGGCTCACCCCTCCACTTT.

This clonotype was detected ten times or more. The J gene is TRBJ1-2, the V gene TRBV4-1; no reliable D call. CDR3 length: 14 amino acids. Germline V gives CDR1 MGHRA, CDR2 YSYEKL. V was shortened by 1 base and J by 4 bases, with 10 bases between the two germline ends. The CDR3 is CASSQVKHFYGYTF. CDR3 DNA: TGCGCCAGCAGCCAAGTGAAGCATTTCTATGGCTACACCTTC.

This clonotype was seen ten or more times. V gene TRBV5-1 combines with J gene TRBJ1-2; 11 bases align to TRBD1. Losses at the gene ends were 0 bases for V and 6 bases for J; bases not matched to a gene: 4. CDR1 and CDR2 (germline): SGHRS, YFSETQ. The CDR3 has 15 residues. The CDR3 region is CASSLAGQGANGYTF. The CDR3 DNA reads as TGCGCCAGCAGCTTGGCTGGACAGGGGGCGAATGGCTACACCTTC.

The chain has TRBV6-5 and TRBJ1-2, with a possible D match to TRBD1 (6 bases). Germline V gene data show CDR1 as MNHEY and CDR2 as SVGAGI. V was trimmed by 0 bases and J by 4 bases, leaving 15 bases between them. The CDR3 is 16 amino acids. The CDR3 nucleotides read TGTGCCAGCAGTTACTCGATCAACAGGGCATCCTATGGCTACACCTTC. Translating gives CASSYSINRASYGYTF.

This clonotype was counted at least ten times. V usage is TRBV7-6 and J usage is TRBJ1-1; D is possibly TRBD1 (5 bases). CDR3 length: 16 residues. CDR1 and CDR2 from the germline V gene are SGHVS and FNYEAQ. Between the trimmed V and J ends, which lost 5 bases and 0 bases, there was a span of 16 bases. In DNA form, the CDR3 reads TGTGCCAGCAGCGACCTAAGGGGAAGAGTGAACACTGAAGCTTTCTTT. This gives the protein CASSDLRGRVNTEAFF. The complete variable domain, with remaining parts taken from reference TRBV7-6 and TRBJ1-1, reads GAGVSQSPRYKVTKRGQDVALRCDPISGHVSLYWYRQALGQGPEFLTYFNYEAQQDKSGLPNDRFSAERPEGSISTLTIQRTEQRDSAMYRCASSDLRGRVNTEAFFGQGTRLTVV.

This clonotype was seen more than once but under ten times. This chain uses TRBV18 with TRBJ2-7; the D is unclear. Germline V gene data show CDR1 as KGHSH and CDR2 as LQKENI. The V and J ends lost 3 bases and 3 bases respectively, with 18 bases between them. The CDR3 runs to 16 residues. The CDR3: CASSPREDLDVYEQYF. The CDR3 coding sequence is TGTGCCAGCTCACCTCGAGAGGACCTTGACGTCTACGAGCAGTACTTC.

This clonotype occurred many times. CDR3: CASSDSSGGTDTQYF. Written as DNA, the CDR3 is TGTGCCAGCAGTGACTCGAGCGGGGGCACAGATACGCAGTATTTT. The chain is built from TRBV6-4 and TRBJ2-3, with 7 bases fitting TRBD2. J lost 1 base, V lost 0 bases, and 1 base had no gene match. CDR1 and CDR2 (germline): MRHNA, SNTAGT. The CDR3 extends over 15 amino acids.

Only a few counts were recorded for this clonotype. This rearrangement joins TRBV9 to TRBJ2-7; D is ambiguous. The CDR3 contains 14 residues. Germline CDR1 is SGDLS and CDR2 is YYNGEE. The V end lost 0 bases, the J end lost 2 bases, and 9 bases lay between the germline ends. The CDR3 DNA reads TGTGCCAGCAGCGTAGGCGTCAATCCCTACGAGCAGTACGTC. It yields the protein CASSVGVNPYEQYV.

This clonotype has more than one count but fewer than ten. J is TRBJ2-5 and V is TRBV18, with D tentatively TRBD1 or TRBD2 (5 bases each). V was pared by 4 bases and J by 5 bases, with 14 bases between. The CDR3 length is 14 residues. Per germline, CDR1 KGHSH and CDR2 LQKENI. The CDR3 bases are TGTGCCAGCTCACGCGAACGGGGCCCGGAGACCCAGTACTTC. Its translation is CASSRERGPETQYF.

This clonotype was observed a handful of times. This chain joins TRBV6-5 and TRBJ1-1; 7 bases agree with TRBD1. CDR1 and CDR2 from the germline V gene are MNHEY and SVGAGI. The length of the CDR3 is 14 residues. Germline trimming cut 6 bases from V and 1 base from J; bases unmatched to any gene: 5. CDR3 in amino acids: CASSLQGWNTEAFF. The CDR3 region has the DNA TGTGCCAGCAGCTTACAGGGGTGGAACACTGAAGCTTTCTTT.

This clonotype was recorded at least ten times. This chain connects TRBV11-2 to TRBJ2-2, with a weak D call TRBD2 (6 bases). The CDR3 length is 15 residues. V lost 2 bases to trimming and J lost 2 bases, with 9 bases between them. Germline V lookup: CDR1 SGHAT, CDR2 FQNNGV. The CDR3 nucleotides are TGTGCCAGCAGCTTACTGGGGGGAAACACCGGGGAGCTGTTTTTT. Amino acids: CASSLLGGNTGELFF.

This clonotype was counted a few times. The V call is TRBV28, the J call TRBJ1-4; D is unclear. Germline CDR1 and CDR2: MDHEN and SYDVKM. The CDR3 is made up of 13 amino acids. V was trimmed by 8 bases and J by 6 bases, leaving 13 bases between them. CDR3 region: CASGIGQDEKLFF. The CDR3 nucleotides read TGTGCCAGCGGAATCGGGCAGGATGAAAAACTGTTTTTT.

The V and J genes are TRBV30 and TRBJ1-1; perhaps TRBD1 as D (6 bases). Germline CDR1 and CDR2: GTSNPN and SVGIG (reference sequence). Between the trimmed V and J ends, which lost 3 bases and 5 bases, there was a span of 13 bases. There are 13 residues in the CDR3. This CDR3 reads CAWSEEGGTEAFF. As DNA, the CDR3 is TGTGCCTGGAGCGAAGAGGGGGGTACTGAAGCTTTCTTT.

The sample holds a few counts of this clonotype. This chain joins TRBV7-9 and TRBJ2-7; the match to TRBD1 covers 11 bases. The CDR3 extends over 13 amino acids. Germline V gene lookup returns CDR1 SEHNR and CDR2 FQNEAQ (reference sequence). The ends lost 5 bases at V and 6 bases at J; junction bases unmatched: 3. The CDR3 protein is CASSVGQGVEQYF. The CDR3 nucleotides read TGTGCCAGCAGCGTGGGACAGGGGGTCGAGCAGTACTTC.